These T cell receptor beta chains were read from a single sample in a study of blood T cell repertoires in COVID-19. Libraries were prepared by immunoSEQ multiplex PCR; TCRdb keeps only in-frame clonotypes and omits some of them. The table shows under 65,000 clones, with around nine tenths occurring only once. The source material was peripheral blood. The receptors were gathered from an elderly man with acute or convalescent COVID-19. The CDR3 runs from the conserved cysteine through the conserved F or W. D genes are given only for firm matches. Clone size is stated in some rows and not others, as once, few, many or a class when expanded.

V gene	J gene	D gene	clone size	CDR3 protein	CDR3 DNA
TRBV5-4	TRBJ1-4	.	.	CASSYAGGSEKLFF	TGTGCCAGCAGCTATGCGGGGGGAAGTGAAAAACTGTTTTTT
TRBV19	TRBJ1-5	TRBD1	.	CASLAAGGQPQHF	TGTGCCAGTTTAGCGGCAGGGGGACAGCCCCAGCATTTT
TRBV19	TRBJ1-4	.	once	CASSIGSGGNEKLFF	TGTGCCAGTAGTATCGGTTCGGGGGGTAATGAAAAACTGTTTTTT
TRBV29-1	TRBJ1-5	TRBD1	.	CSVSGTGGDNQPQHF	TGCAGCGTTTCCGGGACAGGGGGGGACAATCAGCCCCAGCATTTT
TRBV6-5	TRBJ1-1	.	.	CASSPRTDFNTEAFF	TGTGCCAGCAGTCCCAGGACAGACTTTAACACTGAAGCTTTCTTT
TRBV5-1	TRBJ1-1	.	.	CASSFKQGGAEAFF	TGCGCCAGCAGCTTTAAACAGGGCGGCGCTGAAGCTTTCTTT
TRBV5-1	TRBJ1-2	TRBD1	few	CASSLGTGYDDGYTF	TGCGCCAGCAGCTTGGGGACAGGGTATGATGATGGCTACACCTTC
TRBV3-1/TRBV3-2	TRBJ1-6	TRBD1	once	CASSLRDRGFPNSPLHF	TGTGCCAGCAGCCTTCGGGACAGGGGATTCCCGAATTCACCCCTCCACTTT
TRBV27	TRBJ1-5	.	.	CASHAGWGQPQHF	TGTGCCAGTCACGCGGGGTGGGGTCAGCCCCAGCATTTT
TRBV18	TRBJ1-4	TRBD1	.	CASSPRVSLGQGTEKLFF	TGTGCCAGCTCACCACGAGTATCTTTGGGACAGGGAACTGAAAAACTGTTTTTT
TRBV4-1	TRBJ2-5	TRBD2	.	CARSHGRGGSSGETQYF	TGCGCCCGCAGCCACGGCCGGGGAGGGTCGAGTGGGGAGACCCAGTACTTC
TRBV5-1	TRBJ1-3	.	once	CASSLTGMLSGNTIYF	TGCGCCAGCAGCTTGACAGGGATGCTCTCTGGAAACACCATATATTTT
TRBV21-1	TRBJ1-2	.	.	CASSKVYRGEANYGYTF	TGTGCCAGCAGCAAAGTGTACAGGGGTGAAGCTAACTATGGCTACACCTTC
TRBV5-5	TRBJ1-2	TRBD1	.	CASSLEGQLSYGYTF	TGTGCCAGCAGCTTGGAGGGACAGCTCTCCTATGGCTACACCTTC
TRBV6-5	TRBJ2-3	.	.	CASSLRQGTDTQYF	TGTGCCAGCAGTTTAAGACAGGGCACAGATACGCAGTATTTT
TRBV6-9	TRBJ1-4	TRBD1	.	CASSLVGTGNEKLFF	TGTGCCAGCAGTTTAGTCGGGACAGGGAATGAAAAACTGTTTTTT
TRBV30	TRBJ2-5	TRBD1	.	CAWGRGQGWQETQYF	TGTGCCTGGGGCAGGGGACAGGGCTGGCAAGAGACCCAGTACTTC
TRBV6-2/TRBV6-3	TRBJ1-1	.	once	CASSNPGENTEAFF	TGTGCCAGCAGTAACCCCGGGGAGAACACTGAAGCTTTCTTT
TRBV19	TRBJ1-5	.	.	CASSPHSQGSNQPQHF	TGTGCCAGTAGTCCGCACTCTCAGGGTAGCAATCAGCCCCAGCATTTT
TRBV6-5	TRBJ1-4	.	.	CASSLQEGLNEKLFF	TGTGCCAGCAGCCTCCAGGAGGGCCTGAATGAAAAACTGTTTTTT
TRBV7-2	TRBJ1-2	.	few	CASSSGGYGYTF	TGTGCCAGCAGCTCCGGGGGCTATGGCTACACCTTC
TRBV6-6	TRBJ2-7	TRBD1	.	CASSYGQGANEQYF	TGTGCCAGCAGTTATGGACAGGGGGCCAACGAGCAGTACTTC
TRBV3-1/TRBV3-2	TRBJ1-2	.	.	CASSQDGGYGYTF	TGTGCCAGCAGCCAAGACGGAGGGTACGGCTACACCTTC
TRBV19	TRBJ1-5	TRBD1	few	CASSGTGGNQPQHF	TGTGCCAGTAGTGGGACAGGGGGAAATCAGCCCCAGCATTTT
TRBV2	TRBJ2-3	.	.	CASRDDYSNTQYF	TGTGCCAGCAGGGATGACTATTCCAATACGCAGTATTTT
TRBV5-1	TRBJ2-3	TRBD2	.	CASSESAGGDTQYF	TGCGCCAGCAGTGAATCTGCGGGGGGGGACACGCAGTATTTT
TRBV18	TRBJ1-2	.	.	CASSLDRSYGYTF	TGTGCCAGCTCACTTGACCGGAGCTATGGCTACACCTTC
TRBV28	TRBJ1-4	TRBD1	.	CASSLISGTGQKLFF	TGTGCCAGCAGCCTGATCTCCGGGACAGGACAAAAACTGTTTTTT
TRBV5-4	TRBJ2-7	.	.	CASSGTAGEVYEQYF	TGTGCCAGCAGCGGGACGGCCGGGGAGGTCTACGAGCAGTACTTC
TRBV30	TRBJ2-1	.	once	CAWEQGLNEQFF	TGTGCCTGGGAACAGGGTCTCAATGAGCAGTTCTTC
TRBV3-1/TRBV3-2	TRBJ1-2	TRBD1	.	CASSHERTGDGYTF	TGTGCCAGCAGCCACGAAAGGACAGGGGATGGCTACACCTTC